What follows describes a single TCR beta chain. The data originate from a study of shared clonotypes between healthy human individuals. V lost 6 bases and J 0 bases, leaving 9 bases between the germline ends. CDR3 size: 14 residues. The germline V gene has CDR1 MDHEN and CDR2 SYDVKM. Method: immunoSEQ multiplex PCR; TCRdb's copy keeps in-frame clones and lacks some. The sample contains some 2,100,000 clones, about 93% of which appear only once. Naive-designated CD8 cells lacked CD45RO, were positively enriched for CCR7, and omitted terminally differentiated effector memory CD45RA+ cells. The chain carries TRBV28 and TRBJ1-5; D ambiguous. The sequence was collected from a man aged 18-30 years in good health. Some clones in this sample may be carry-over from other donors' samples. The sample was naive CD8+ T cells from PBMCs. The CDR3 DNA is TGTGCCAGCAGCGTTATGGGTAGCAATCAGCCCCAGCATTTT. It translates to CASSVMGSNQPQHF.